This record concerns one T cell receptor (beta chain) sequence. In the authors' workflow: Nucleated cell counts were estimated from reference gene primer amplification. Using immunoSEQ multiplex PCR, the repertoire was profiled, and TCRdb retains in-frame clones only, with some absent. D and trimming were read from the DNA, whereas the V and J calls and clone size are those reported in that table. The data contain 40,000 or so clones, roughly 85% of them singletons. The data belong to a study of blood T cell repertoires in COVID-19. The wider study: Researchers got acute and convalescent COVID-19 samples from the United States, Italy and Spain. T cells, B-cell-depleted T cells, or PBMCs provided the cDNA or gDNA that served as material.

The Seattle site enrolled patients during active infection and followed them longitudinally. Germline CDR1 reads SGDLS; CDR2 reads YYNGEE. The CDR3 has 14 residues. Trimming removed 3 bases from V and 5 bases from J; junction bases left unmatched: 7. The chain is built from TRBV9 and TRBJ2-7, with 8 bases matching TRBD1. This receptor was identified in a man between 60 and 75 years old with COVID-19, enrolled during active disease. Sequencing was carried out using peripheral blood. The CDR3 coding sequence is TGTGCCAGCAGCGGGACAGGGTCGGTCGACGAGCAGTACTTC. Translation gives CASSGTGSVDEQYF. The whole variable domain, remainder taken from reference TRBV9 and TRBJ2-7, is DSGVTQTPKHLITATGQRVTLRCSPRSGDLSVYWYQQSLDQGLQFLIQYYNGEERAKGNILERFSAQQFPDLHSELNLSSLELGDSALYFCASSGTGSVDEQYFGPGTRLTVT.